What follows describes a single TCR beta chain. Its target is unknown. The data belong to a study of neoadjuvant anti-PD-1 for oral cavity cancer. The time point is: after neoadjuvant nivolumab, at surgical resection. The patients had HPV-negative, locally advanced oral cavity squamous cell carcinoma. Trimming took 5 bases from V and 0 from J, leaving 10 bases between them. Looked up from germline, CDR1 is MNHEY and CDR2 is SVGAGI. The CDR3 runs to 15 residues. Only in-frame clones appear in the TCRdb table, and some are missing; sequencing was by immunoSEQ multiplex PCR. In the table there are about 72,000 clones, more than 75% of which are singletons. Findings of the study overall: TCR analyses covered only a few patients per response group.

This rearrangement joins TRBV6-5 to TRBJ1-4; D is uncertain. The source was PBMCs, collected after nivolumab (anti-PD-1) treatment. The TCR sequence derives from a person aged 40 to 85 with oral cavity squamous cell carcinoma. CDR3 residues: CASSAGGATNEKLFF. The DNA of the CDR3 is TGTGCCAGCAGTGCCGGAGGTGCAACTAATGAAAAACTGTTTTTT.